The rows below give T cell receptor beta chains drawn from one sample of a study of cytomegalovirus exposure and HLA in healthy donors. Here immunoSEQ multiplex PCR was the method, and the copy in TCRdb shows in-frame clones only, minus some. The table includes roughly 120,000 clones, over 15% detected once. The sequenced material came from PBMCs. These TCRs come from a woman aged 18-29 years in good health and CMV-seronegative. Both conserved end residues are part of each CDR3.

v_call: TRBV10-3
j_call: TRBJ1-1
cdr3_aa: CAISESGQGGNTEAFF

v_call: TRBV18
j_call: TRBJ1-1
cdr3_aa: CASSPSGEGEAFF

v_call: TRBV4-3
j_call: TRBJ2-4
cdr3_aa: CASSQAGASTRKNIQYF

v_call: TRBV2
j_call: TRBJ2-4
cdr3_aa: CASSWTSGSDGNIQYF

v_call: TRBV9
j_call: TRBJ2-1
cdr3_aa: CASSVERSSYNEQFF

v_call: TRBV27
j_call: TRBJ1-2
cdr3_aa: CASSRQQGFYGYTF

v_call: TRBV25-1
j_call: TRBJ1-3
cdr3_aa: CASSRRGRGKNTIYF

v_call: TRBV4-3
j_call: TRBJ2-1
cdr3_aa: CASSQEYGGPHNEQFF

v_call: TRBV20-1
j_call: TRBJ2-5
cdr3_aa: CSASRQETQYF

v_call: TRBV21-1
j_call: TRBJ2-2
cdr3_aa: CASSNSASGRDTGELFF

v_call: TRBV28
j_call: TRBJ1-2
cdr3_aa: CASVRGNYGYTF

v_call: TRBV4-2
j_call: TRBJ2-1
cdr3_aa: CASSQDGGTSAYNEQFF

v_call: TRBV11-2
j_call: TRBJ2-7
cdr3_aa: CASSLVVGGGADEQYF

v_call: TRBV4-1
j_call: TRBJ1-3
cdr3_aa: CASSHRQGSGNTIYF

v_call: TRBV7-3
j_call: TRBJ2-5
cdr3_aa: CASSSGGGRGQETQYF

v_call: TRBV5-6
j_call: TRBJ2-7
cdr3_aa: CASSSGQGQYEQYF

v_call: TRBV4-2
j_call: TRBJ1-4
cdr3_aa: CASSPRTGGGKGNEKLFF

v_call: TRBV2
j_call: TRBJ1-2
cdr3_aa: CASSEGGTGGDYGYTF

v_call: TRBV28
j_call: TRBJ2-7
cdr3_aa: CASSFLTKTPSHEQYF

v_call: TRBV9
j_call: TRBJ2-2
cdr3_aa: CASSLSLAGAGELFF

v_call: TRBV13
j_call: TRBJ1-1
cdr3_aa: CASSARQGATSNTEAFF

v_call: TRBV27
j_call: TRBJ2-4
cdr3_aa: CASSSWGTGRPIQYF

v_call: TRBV27
j_call: TRBJ1-1
cdr3_aa: CASSKGQGGTEAFF

v_call: TRBV30
j_call: TRBJ2-3
cdr3_aa: CAWRETRSTDTQYF

v_call: TRBV7-2
j_call: TRBJ1-4
cdr3_aa: CASSLAGQAAGNEKLFF

v_call: TRBV9
j_call: TRBJ2-5
cdr3_aa: CASSVGLAGAQETQYF

v_call: TRBV7-6
j_call: TRBJ2-2
cdr3_aa: CASSFTSGANTGELFF

v_call: TRBV27
j_call: TRBJ1-2
cdr3_aa: CASSMAANYGYTF

v_call: TRBV6-6
j_call: TRBJ1-2
cdr3_aa: CATQGAYGYTF

v_call: TRBV12-5
j_call: TRBJ1-1
cdr3_aa: CASVDSVGAFF

v_call: TRBV9
j_call: TRBJ1-3
cdr3_aa: CASSAVPFGGSGNTIYF

v_call: TRBV19
j_call: TRBJ1-5
cdr3_aa: CASSLLGPTGGQPQHF

v_call: TRBV28
j_call: TRBJ1-2
cdr3_aa: CASSLGGGGIYGYTF

v_call: TRBV6-1
j_call: TRBJ2-4
cdr3_aa: CASSGTVNQDIQYF

v_call: TRBV19
j_call: TRBJ1-4
cdr3_aa: CASTMGGINEKLFF

v_call: TRBV7-9
j_call: TRBJ2-1
cdr3_aa: CASSTSGGAYNEQFF

v_call: TRBV27
j_call: TRBJ2-7
cdr3_aa: CASSPIAGGLSYEQYF

v_call: TRBV27
j_call: TRBJ1-5
cdr3_aa: CASRSQGYSNQPQHF

v_call: TRBV20-1
j_call: TRBJ2-5
cdr3_aa: CSGQRQETQYF

v_call: TRBV4-3
j_call: TRBJ2-4
cdr3_aa: CASSQDLGLGNIQYF

v_call: TRBV29-1
j_call: TRBJ2-3
cdr3_aa: CSVGLAAADTQYF

v_call: TRBV20-1
j_call: TRBJ1-2
cdr3_aa: CSATTGYGYTF

v_call: TRBV5-1
j_call: TRBJ2-3
cdr3_aa: CASSSQGAPSTDTQYF

v_call: TRBV6-1
j_call: TRBJ2-5
cdr3_aa: CASSEPPGLAGLTQYF

v_call: TRBV29-1
j_call: TRBJ1-3
cdr3_aa: CSVAARASGNTIYF

v_call: TRBV7-3
j_call: TRBJ2-6
cdr3_aa: CASSGGATANVLTF

v_call: TRBV5-4
j_call: TRBJ2-5
cdr3_aa: CASSRAGLAGEETQYF

v_call: TRBV5-4
j_call: TRBJ1-5
cdr3_aa: CASSLGLNQPQHF

v_call: TRBV5-1
j_call: TRBJ1-6
cdr3_aa: CASSLAGVNSPLHF

v_call: TRBV7-3
j_call: TRBJ1-2
cdr3_aa: CASSSQGGPYGYTF

v_call: TRBV29-1
j_call: TRBJ2-5
cdr3_aa: CSVPPEGGDLGTQYF

v_call: TRBV28
j_call: TRBJ1-4
cdr3_aa: CASSYREKLFF

v_call: TRBV28
j_call: TRBJ2-1
cdr3_aa: CASSLGTSGVTSYNEQFF

v_call: TRBV29-1
j_call: TRBJ1-4
cdr3_aa: CSVGGGEGEKLFF

v_call: TRBV7-2
j_call: TRBJ2-7
cdr3_aa: CASSSTGFSYEQYF

v_call: TRBV30
j_call: TRBJ2-7
cdr3_aa: CAWRELGGTYEQYF

v_call: TRBV5-1
j_call: TRBJ2-5
cdr3_aa: CASSTTSGQETQYF

v_call: TRBV19
j_call: TRBJ2-7
cdr3_aa: CASSIGYRDEQYF

v_call: TRBV10-3
j_call: TRBJ2-7
cdr3_aa: CAISATSDEQYF